This T cell receptor beta chain was documented in a study of OX40 agonist ivuxolimab in advanced cancers. As for the study more broadly: Ivuxolimab, which targeted the costimulatory receptor OX40 (CD134), was an agonistic, fully human IgG2 monoclonal antibody. Intravenous ivuxolimab was administered to patients every 2 weeks at six dose levels: 0.01, 0.1, 0.3, 1.5, 3 and 10 mg/kg. Of the 50 to 55 dose-escalation patients, hepatocellular carcinoma was present in around 20, melanoma in some 15, renal cell carcinoma in 9 and head and neck cancer in 9. The dose-escalation cohort was approximately 83% male with a mean age of approximately 60 years, ranging from about 20 to 85. Prior anti-PD-1, anti-PD-L1 or anti-CTLA-4 therapy was permitted, and checkpoint inhibitors had been received by around 39% of dose-escalation patients. Partial responses occurred in three dose-escalation patients: two with cutaneous melanoma and one with hepatocellular carcinoma. The point of sequencing TCRbeta in the periphery was to test whether ivuxolimab changed TCR sequence diversity and drove clonal T-cell expansion. The monotherapy dose-escalation portion (N ≈ 52 patients) of the phase I ivuxolimab trial is reported in the paper. Overall study outcomes, separate from this receptor: The antigen specificity of the clonally expanded peripheral T cells was not determined. At doses of 0.1 to 3.0 mg/kg, clonal expansion of both CD4+ and CD8+ blood T cells was observed from baseline to week 6. After ivuxolimab, CD8+ T cells had more expanded clones than CD4+ T cells on average. Low levels of normalized T-cell clonal expansion were also seen in some patients who did not respond. In the 0.1-3.0 mg/kg groups, partial responders had among the lowest normalized peripheral clonal expansion, particularly in CD8+ T cells.

Patients with autoimmune disease history or receiving systemic immunosuppression were excluded from the trial. Peripheral blood for TCR sequencing was drawn from every dose cohort at baseline, at cycle 4 day 1 and at cycle 7 day 1. Samples were obtained from an open-label, multicenter, first-in-human phase I dose-escalation trial of ivuxolimab. Adults with locally advanced or metastatic melanoma, renal cell, hepatocellular, or head and neck squamous cell carcinoma were enrolled in the trial. Before TCR sequencing, CD4+ T cells and CD8+ T cells from peripheral blood were sorted into separate populations. In regard to this clone: It has no known antigen specificity. Per-base quality was not reported, and no clone a single base away is much larger than it.

Via the germline V gene, CDR1 is SGDLS and CDR2 YYNGEE. From the cysteine through the phenylalanine, the CDR3 covers 13 amino acids. CDR3 DNA only is kept here, 39 bases in frame from base 1. Trimming at the junction amounts to 0 bases on V and 8 bases on J, and the germline ends lie 9 bases apart. To sequence the TCRbeta CDR3 region, genomic DNA was isolated from the sorted cells. The immunoSEQ Assay was used for sequencing of TCRbeta CDR3 regions. TCRdb stores this immuneACCESS table with in-frame sequences only. Part of the clones is absent; in the studies checked, under half of the shortfall reflects unresolved V genes, and no reason is known for the rest. This sample gives tens of thousands of clones in total; over 75% of them show up just once. Of the sample, 6.9% falls within the top ten clones.

The chain links TRBV9 with TRBJ1-3; confidence is insufficient to name the D gene. The receptor's source is an adult with an advanced solid tumor such as melanoma, head and neck, liver or kidney cancer. Material: CD4+ or CD8+ T cells sorted from blood, obtained in a trial of the OX40 agonist ivuxolimab. The CDR3 protein sequence reads: CASSVGDGDTIYF. The nucleotide sequence reads as follows: TGTGCCAGCAGCGTAGGAGACGGGGACACCATATATTTT.